The clone carrying this T cell receptor (beta chain) has ten or more counts. Its cognate antigen is unknown. The treatment was: randomized to nivolumab then ipilimumab (arm A) or the reverse (arm B). This specimen comes from a study of sequential checkpoint blockade in melanoma. Study-level information: Patients were randomized 1:1 to nivolumab-then-ipilimumab or ipilimumab-then-nivolumab first-line. After both sequences, patients received maintenance nivolumab. Over 20 patients had matched tumor biopsies before treatment and at week 13 after nivolumab or ipilimumab alone.

Findings and caveats of the study: Response in arm A was associated with pretreatment TIL clonality.

Assay: immunoSEQ multiplex PCR; the TCRdb copy retains only in-frame clones and omits some. The sample lists some 7,000 clones; about 25% were seen once. This CDR3 comprises 16 residues. J was trimmed by 1 base and V by 4 bases; bases with no gene match: 7. CDR1 is SGDLS, CDR2 YYNGEE, per germline. Sample: tumor tissue (inferred from file names), taken from a patient given nivolumab and ipilimumab in sequence. The chain has TRBV9 and TRBJ2-2; 7 bases are a match to TRBD2. The receptor was isolated from a human donor with melanoma. The CDR3 DNA reads TGTGCCAGCAGCTATGCTAGCGGAGAGAACACCGGGGAGCTGTTTTTT. This translates into CASSYASGENTGELFF.